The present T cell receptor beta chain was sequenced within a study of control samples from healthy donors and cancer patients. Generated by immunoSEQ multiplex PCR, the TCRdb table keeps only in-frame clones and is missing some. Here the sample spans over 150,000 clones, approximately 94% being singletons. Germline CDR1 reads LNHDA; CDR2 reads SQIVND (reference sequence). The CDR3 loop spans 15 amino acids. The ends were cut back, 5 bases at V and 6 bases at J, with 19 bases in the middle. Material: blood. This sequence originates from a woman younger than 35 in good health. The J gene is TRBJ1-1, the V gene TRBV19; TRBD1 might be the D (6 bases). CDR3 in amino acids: CASSPQGGGQPEAFF. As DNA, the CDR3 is TGTGCCAGTAGTCCCCAAGGCGGGGGGCAACCTGAAGCTTTCTTT.